This T cell receptor beta chain was profiled in a study of PD-L1 blockade in urothelial cancer. Sequencing used immunoSEQ multiplex PCR; TCRdb keeps in-frame clones, though not all of them. Of around 110,000 clones listed, about 89% are singletons. CDR3 length equals 15 residues. Trimming took 6 bases from V and 2 from J; bases not matched to a gene: 4. Germline-derived CDR1 and CDR2 are MNHNS and SASEGT. Time point indicated: peripheral blood 6 weeks after treatment start. The gene calls are TRBV6-1 and TRBJ2-3; 11 positions match TRBD2. The sequence was obtained from a man in his sixties with urothelial cancer. The starting material was PBMCs, obtained around atezolizumab (anti-PD-L1) treatment. DNA of the CDR3: TGTGCCAGCAGGAGGGGACTAGCGGACACAGATACGCAGTATTTT. Protein sequence: CASRRGLADTDTQYF.